The 27 T cell receptor beta chains below were found in one sample sequenced in a study of blood T cell repertoires in COVID-19. Profiled with immunoSEQ multiplex PCR; TCRdb holds only in-frame clones, not every one. Found here are some 180,000 clones, approximately 90% of them singletons; the top ten hold around 17%. Input material: peripheral blood. All receptors come from a man aged 45 to 65 with COVID-19, enrolled during active disease.

This chain links TRBV29-1 with TRBJ1-1; unclear D gene. Germline V gives CDR1 SQVTM, CDR2 ANQGSEA. CDR3 length: 13 residues. V lost 7 bases and J lost 1, with 13 bases in between. The CDR3 DNA is TGCAGCGGGACCCGGGCGGGGAACACTGAAGCTTTCTTT. This encodes CSGTRAGNTEAFF.

J is TRBJ1-6 and V is TRBV2, with no clear D. Germline CDR1 is SNHLY and CDR2 is FYNNEI. Trimming took off 3 bases at V and 0 bases at J, with 18 bases between the two ends. The CDR3 runs to 19 residues. CDR3 nucleotide sequence: TGTGCCAGCAGTGACCCCGCAGGAATCTCCGGCTCCTATAATTCACCCCTCCACTTT. Translating it yields CASSDPAGISGSYNSPLHF.

The V gene is TRBV7-9, the J gene TRBJ2-3; D unresolved. The CDR3 has 15 residues. The V and J ends lost 2 bases and 1 base respectively, with 10 bases between them. Germline V gene data show CDR1 as SEHNR and CDR2 as FQNEAQ (reference sequence). CDR3 bases: TGTGCCAGCAGCTTAACCGACTTGGGCACAGATACGCAGTATTTT. As protein: CASSLTDLGTDTQYF.

The chain employs TRBV30 and TRBJ2-1; D is uncertain. Germline V gives CDR1 GTSNPN, CDR2 SVGIG (reference sequence). Trimming stripped 4 bases from V and 1 base from J, with 14 bases between. The CDR3 is 15 residues long. The CDR3 is CAWTPPVLSYNEQFF. The CDR3 region has the DNA TGTGCCTGGACCCCCCCCGTTTTATCCTACAATGAGCAGTTCTTC.

This clone was seen just once. The CDR3 sequence: CASNPSPGEIYGYTF. CDR3 DNA sequence: TGTGCCAGCAACCCCTCTCCGGGGGAGATATATGGCTACACCTTC. The chain employs TRBV3-1 (or the pseudogene TRBV3-2) and TRBJ1-2; tentatively, D is TRBD1 (5 bases). The V end lost 7 bases, the J end lost 5 bases, and 20 bases lay between the germline ends. This CDR3 contains 15 residues. CDR1 is LGHDT and CDR2 is YNNKEL in the germline V gene (reference sequence).

This chain links TRBV18 with TRBJ1-5; weak D call: TRBD1 (5 bases). The germline V and J ends were trimmed by 3 bases and 0 bases, with 18 bases remaining between them. Germline V gene sequence: CDR1 KGHSH, CDR2 LQKENI. The CDR3 spans 18 residues. CDR3 loop: CASSPRAGQEYSNQPQHF. In nucleotides, the CDR3 is TGTGCCAGCTCACCCCGGGCGGGGCAGGAATATAGCAATCAGCCCCAGCATTTT.

This chain connects TRBV9 to TRBJ2-1, with D possibly TRBD2 on 11 matching bases. The CDR3 consists of 19 residues. V was shortened by 1 base and J by 7 bases, with 27 bases between the two germline ends. Germline CDR1 is SGDLS and CDR2 is YYNGEE. This chain's CDR3 is CASSVRQGAIAGGPNEQFF. In DNA form, the CDR3 reads TGTGCCAGCAGCGTAAGACAGGGGGCAATAGCGGGAGGGCCAAATGAGCAGTTCTTC. Variable domain in full (rest from reference TRBV9 and TRBJ2-1): DSGVTQTPKHLITATGQRVTLRCSPRSGDLSVYWYQQSLDQGLQFLIQYYNGEERAKGNILERFSAQQFPDLHSELNLSSLELGDSALYFCASSVRQGAIAGGPNEQFFGPGTRLTVL.

J is TRBJ2-3 and V is TRBV30; no clear D. V was trimmed by 0 bases and J by 6 bases, leaving 7 bases between them. The germline CDR1 and CDR2 sequences are GTSNPN and SVGIG (reference sequence). The length of the CDR3 is 12 residues. CDR3 protein: CAWSVHQDTQYF. The CDR3 DNA follows: TGTGCCTGGAGTGTACACCAGGATACGCAGTATTTT. Using reference TRBV30 and TRBJ2-3 for the parts outside the CDR3, the full variable domain is SQTIHQWPATLVQPVGSPLSLECTVEGTSNPNLYWYRQAAGRGLQLLFYSVGIGQISSEVPQNLSASRPQDRQFILSSKKLLLSDSGFYLCAWSVHQDTQYFGPGTRLTVL.

The rearrangement links TRBV19 to TRBJ1-1; 7 nucleotides align to TRBD1. This CDR3 contains 13 residues. Germline CDR1 LNHDA, CDR2 SQIVND (reference sequence). Trimming cost V 3 bases and J 8 bases; bases outside gene matches: 6. In DNA form, the CDR3 reads TGTGCCAGTAGTATCTTGGACAGGCTCGAAGCTTTCTTT. As protein: CASSILDRLEAFF.

J is TRBJ2-5 and V is TRBV6-1, with D unresolved. CDR1 MNHNS and CDR2 SASEGT come from the germline V gene. There are 12 residues in the CDR3. V was clipped by 0 bases and J by 5 bases, with 4 bases between them. The CDR3 sequence is CASSEAGETQYF. The CDR3 DNA follows: TGTGCCAGCAGTGAAGCCGGGGAGACCCAGTACTTC.

The CDR3 spells CASSPLGTGREQYF. For the CDR3, the DNA is TGTGCCAGCAGTCCACTAGGGACAGGCCGCGAGCAGTACTTC. The chain couples TRBV6-5 to TRBJ2-7, with 8 positions matching TRBD1. The CDR3 extends over 14 amino acids. The germline gives CDR1 MNHEY, CDR2 SVGAGI. The V gene end was trimmed by 5 bases and the J gene end by 6 bases; junction bases not matched to a gene: 9.

This clone showed up just once. The genes are TRBV10-3 and TRBJ2-3; 7 positions match TRBD2. CDR3 size: 16 residues. V shed 5 bases and J 4 bases; nucleotides not matched to a gene: 12. Germline-derived CDR1 and CDR2 are ENHRY and SYGVKD. For the CDR3, the DNA is TGTGCCATCAGTCCCTGGACTGGCGGGGGATCAGATACGCAGTATTTT. Translating gives CAISPWTGGGSDTQYF.

The gene calls are TRBV7-2 and TRBJ2-1, with D tentatively TRBD2 (7 bases). Trimming cost V 5 bases and J 0 bases, with 20 bases left between them. The CDR3 totals 18 residues. From germline, CDR1 is SGHTA and CDR2 FQGNSA. CDR3 coding DNA: TGTGCCAGCAGCAACGAGGGGGGGGGCCTGAGCTCCTACAATGAGCAGTTCTTC. The encoded protein is CASSNEGGGLSSYNEQFF.

This clone was seen only a few times. V gene TRBV7-3 combines with J gene TRBJ2-1, with 13 bases identical to TRBD2. V lost 5 bases and J lost 5; bases outside the gene matches: 6. This CDR3 has 16 residues. Germline CDR1 reads SGHTA; CDR2 reads FQGTGA. As DNA, the CDR3 is TGTGCCAGCAGCGTTACGGGACTAGCGGGACACAATGAGCAGTTCTTC. It is translated as CASSVTGLAGHNEQFF.

The chain links TRBV5-4 to TRBJ1-2; 11 positions agree with TRBD1. The CDR3 is made up of 15 amino acids. Germline V gives CDR1 SGHNT, CDR2 YYREEE (reference sequence). Trimming took 4 bases from V and 3 from J; bases not matched to a gene: 5. The CDR3 region is CASSPGQGVDYGYTF. The CDR3 DNA sequence: TGTGCCAGCAGCCCGGGACAGGGGGTAGACTATGGCTACACCTTC.

This clone has only a few counts. The chain carries TRBV7-2 and TRBJ1-5, with TRBD1 matching 7 bases. Germline V lookup: CDR1 SGHTA, CDR2 FQGNSA. The CDR3 has 15 residues. With V trimmed by 1 base and J by 3 bases, 3 bases remained unmatched. The CDR3 protein is CASSLEGGPNQPQHF. The DNA of the CDR3 is TGTGCCAGCAGCTTAGAAGGGGGCCCCAATCAGCCCCAGCATTTT.

V usage is TRBV5-6 and J usage is TRBJ2-1, with D possibly matching TRBD1 (5 bases). The V gene lost 0 bases and the J gene lost 10 bases, with 14 bases spanning the gap. CDR3 length: 14 amino acids. CDR1 and CDR2 (germline): SGHDT, YYEEEE. The CDR3 is CASSLEGRNREQFF. For the CDR3, the DNA is TGTGCCAGCAGCTTGGAGGGGCGTAACAGGGAGCAGTTCTTC.

The gene calls are TRBV5-4 and TRBJ2-1, with 8 bases that match TRBD2. Germline CDR1 is SGHNT and CDR2 is YYREEE (reference sequence). The CDR3 is 15 amino acids. The V and J ends lost 0 bases and 7 bases, in that order; junction bases with no gene match: 6. CDR3: CASSLGRGARNEQFF. CDR3 nucleotides: TGTGCCAGCAGCTTGGGGCGGGGGGCTCGTAATGAGCAGTTCTTC. Variable domain in full (rest from reference TRBV5-4 and TRBJ2-1): ETGVTQSPTHLIKTRGQQVTLRCSSQSGHNTVSWYQQALGQGPQFIFQYYREEENGRGNFPPRFSGLQFPNYSSELNVNALELDDSALYLCASSLGRGARNEQFFGPGTRLTVL.

This chain uses TRBV5-6 with TRBJ1-5; D is undetermined. From germline, CDR1 is SGHDT and CDR2 YYEEEE. Deletions cut 2 bases from V and 4 bases from J, with 10 bases between. The CDR3 has 14 amino acids. The CDR3 nucleotides are TGTGCCAGCAGCTTCCGGGGTTATAATCAGCCCCAGCATTTT. Translating gives CASSFRGYNQPQHF.

This clone occurred once. This sequence joins TRBV6-2 or TRBV6-3 and TRBJ2-7; perhaps TRBD1 as D (5 bases). The CDR3 loop spans 16 amino acids. Germline V lookup: CDR1 MNHEY, CDR2 SVGEGT. V lost 2 bases, J lost 2 bases, and 16 bases lay in between. As DNA, the CDR3 is TGTGCCAGCAGTTACGGTGTAGGGGCCATGACCTACGAGCAGTACTTC. Protein product: CASSYGVGAMTYEQYF.

V and J are TRBV15 and TRBJ1-2; a weak D match, TRBD1 (6 bases). Germline values: CDR1 LNHNV, CDR2 YYDKDF (reference sequence). V shed 1 base and J shed 6 bases, with 12 bases lying between them. This CDR3 contains 14 residues. This chain's CDR3 is CATSRGGTPNGYTF. In nucleotides, the CDR3 is TGTGCCACCAGCAGAGGTGGGACACCTAATGGCTACACCTTC.

V and J are TRBV29-1 and TRBJ1-1, with D unresolved. Trimming shortened V by 3 bases and J by 8 bases, and 7 bases separated the two germline ends. CDR1 and CDR2 from the germline V gene are SQVTM and ANQGSEA. The CDR3 has 10 residues. DNA of the CDR3: TGCAGCGTTGAGTCAAAAGAAGCTTTCTTT. It codes for CSVESKEAFF.

This clone was detected a few times. This sequence joins TRBV18 and TRBJ1-1; TRBD1 might be the D (5 bases). V was trimmed by 2 bases and J by 3 bases, leaving 10 bases between them. In germline, CDR1 is KGHSH, CDR2 LQKENI. The CDR3 contains 14 residues. CDR3 amino acids: CASSPSRGDTEAFF. The CDR3 nucleotides read TGTGCCAGCTCACCAAGTAGGGGTGACACTGAAGCTTTCTTT.

The genes are TRBV7-9 and TRBJ2-5; D gene ambiguous. The CDR3 runs to 14 residues. The germline V gene has CDR1 SEHNR and CDR2 FQNEAQ (reference sequence). Trimming took off 1 base at V and 5 bases at J, with 11 bases between the two ends. CDR3 DNA: TGTGCCAGCAGCTTAGGGCACCGGCGGGAGACCCAGTACTTC. As protein: CASSLGHRRETQYF. Full variable domain (rest looked up from reference TRBV7-9 and TRBJ2-5): DTGVSQNPRHKITKRGQNVTFRCDPISEHNRLYWYRQTLGQGPEFLTYFQNEAQLEKSRLLSDRFSAERPKGSFSTLEIQRTEQGDSAMYLCASSLGHRRETQYFGPGTRLLVL.

In nucleotides, the CDR3 is TGCGCCAGCAGCTTTGAGCACGTCTACAATGAGCAGTTCTTC. Translation gives CASSFEHVYNEQFF. This chain links TRBV5-1 with TRBJ2-1; D uncertain. The CDR3 extends over 14 amino acids. The V end lost 2 bases, the J end lost 3 bases, and 9 bases lay between the germline ends. Germline assignment: CDR1 SGHRS and CDR2 YFSETQ.

This sequence joins TRBV5-5 and TRBJ1-4, with no clear D. With 0 bases removed from V and 0 bases from J, the gap between germline ends came to 6 bases. The CDR3 is made up of 15 amino acids. Germline values: CDR1 SGHKS, CDR2 YYEKEE (reference sequence). The CDR3 DNA reads as TGTGCCAGCAGCTTGGCCCTAGCAACTAATGAAAAACTGTTTTTT. Translating gives CASSLALATNEKLFF.

In its sample, this clone was seen once. The rearrangement links TRBV5-6 to TRBJ1-2; TRBD1 is a possible D gene (6 bases). Trimming removed 1 base at V and 6 bases at J, with 10 bases between. This CDR3 has 13 residues. The germline V gene has CDR1 SGHDT and CDR2 YYEEEE. The CDR3 nucleotides are TGTGCCAGCAGCTTGAACAGGGTCGATGGCTACACCTTC. Translated, it gives CASSLNRVDGYTF.